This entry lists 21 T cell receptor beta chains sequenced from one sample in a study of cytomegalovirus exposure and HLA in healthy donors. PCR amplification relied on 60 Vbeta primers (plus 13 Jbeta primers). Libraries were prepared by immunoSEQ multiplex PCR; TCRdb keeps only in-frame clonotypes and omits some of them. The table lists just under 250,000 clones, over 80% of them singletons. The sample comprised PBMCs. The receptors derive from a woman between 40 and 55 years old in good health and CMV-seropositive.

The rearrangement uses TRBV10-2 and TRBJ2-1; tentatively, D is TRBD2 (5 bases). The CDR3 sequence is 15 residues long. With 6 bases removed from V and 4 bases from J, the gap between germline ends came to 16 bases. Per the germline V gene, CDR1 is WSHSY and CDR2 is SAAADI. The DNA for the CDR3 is TGCGCCAGCAGGCGGGCAGCTAGTGTTTACAATGAGCAGTTCTTC. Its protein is CASRRAASVYNEQFF.

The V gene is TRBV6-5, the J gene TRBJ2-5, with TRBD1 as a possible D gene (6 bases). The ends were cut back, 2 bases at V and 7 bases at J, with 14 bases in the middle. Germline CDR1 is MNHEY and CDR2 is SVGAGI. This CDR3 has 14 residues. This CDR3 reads CASSYNRDKATQYF. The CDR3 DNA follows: TGTGCCAGCAGTTACAATCGGGACAAAGCGACCCAGTACTTC.

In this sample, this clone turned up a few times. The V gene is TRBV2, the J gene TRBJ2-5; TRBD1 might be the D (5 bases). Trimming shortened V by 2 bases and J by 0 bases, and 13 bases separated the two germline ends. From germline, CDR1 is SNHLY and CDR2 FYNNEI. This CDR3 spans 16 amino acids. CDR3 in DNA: TGTGCCAGCAGTGAATTAAGGGGATCGTACCAAGAGACCCAGTACTTC. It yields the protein CASSELRGSYQETQYF.

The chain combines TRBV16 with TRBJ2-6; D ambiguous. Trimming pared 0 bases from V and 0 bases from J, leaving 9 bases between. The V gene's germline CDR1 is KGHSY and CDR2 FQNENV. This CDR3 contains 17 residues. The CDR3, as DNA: TGTGCCAGCAGCCAATCGCGGTTGAGCTCTGGGGCCAACGTCCTGACTTTC. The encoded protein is CASSQSRLSSGANVLTF.

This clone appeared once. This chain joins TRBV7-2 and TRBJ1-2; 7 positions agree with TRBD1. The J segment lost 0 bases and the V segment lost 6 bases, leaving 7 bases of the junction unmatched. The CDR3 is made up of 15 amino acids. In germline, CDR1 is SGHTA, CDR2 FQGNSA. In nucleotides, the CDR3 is TGTGCCAGCAGATCGACAGGGATAGCTAACTATGGCTACACCTTC. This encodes CASRSTGIANYGYTF.

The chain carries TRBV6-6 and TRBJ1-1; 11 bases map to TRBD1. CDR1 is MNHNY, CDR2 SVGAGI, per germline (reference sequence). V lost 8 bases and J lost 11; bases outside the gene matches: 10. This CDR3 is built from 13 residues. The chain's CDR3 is CASGSGTGGLAFF. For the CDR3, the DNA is TGTGCCAGCGGGTCCGGGACAGGGGGGTTGGCTTTCTTT.

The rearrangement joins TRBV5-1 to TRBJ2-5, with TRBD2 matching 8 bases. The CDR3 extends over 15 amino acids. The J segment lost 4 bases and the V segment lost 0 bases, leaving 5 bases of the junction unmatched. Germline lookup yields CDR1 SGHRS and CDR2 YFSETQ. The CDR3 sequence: CASSLAGLAGETQYF. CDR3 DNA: TGCGCCAGCAGCTTGGCCGGACTAGCAGGAGAGACCCAGTACTTC.

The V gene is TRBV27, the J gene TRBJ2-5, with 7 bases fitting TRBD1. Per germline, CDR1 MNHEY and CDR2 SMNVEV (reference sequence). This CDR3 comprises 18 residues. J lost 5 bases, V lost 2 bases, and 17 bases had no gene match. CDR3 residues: CASSLIPPTGSSRETQYF. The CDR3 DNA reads TGTGCCAGCAGTTTAATCCCCCCGACAGGGAGCTCCCGGGAGACCCAGTACTTC.

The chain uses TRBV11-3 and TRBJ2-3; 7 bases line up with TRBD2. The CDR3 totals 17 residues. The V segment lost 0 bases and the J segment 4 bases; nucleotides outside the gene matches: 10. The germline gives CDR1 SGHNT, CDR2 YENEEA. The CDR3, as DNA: TGTGCCAGCAGCTTAGATCGTGGAGGGGAGGGATCAGATACGCAGTATTTT. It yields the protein CASSLDRGGEGSDTQYF.

The CDR3 protein is CASSLGTGTGELFF. The CDR3 nucleotides are TGTGCCAGCAGCTTGGGGACAGGGACCGGGGAGCTGTTTTTT. The chain employs TRBV7-2 and TRBJ2-2, with TRBD1 matching 9 bases. Germline CDR1 and CDR2: SGHTA and FQGNSA. The CDR3 is 14 amino acids. V shed 3 bases, J shed 5 bases, and the junction held 1 base outside the gene matches.

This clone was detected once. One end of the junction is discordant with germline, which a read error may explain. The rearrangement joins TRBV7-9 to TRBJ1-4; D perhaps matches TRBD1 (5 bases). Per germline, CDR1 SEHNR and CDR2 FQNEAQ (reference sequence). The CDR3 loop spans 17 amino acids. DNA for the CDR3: TGTTCCAGCAGCTCTCCGCGGGCAGGGAGGGATAATGAAAAACTGTTTTTT. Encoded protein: CSSSSPRAGRDNEKLFF.

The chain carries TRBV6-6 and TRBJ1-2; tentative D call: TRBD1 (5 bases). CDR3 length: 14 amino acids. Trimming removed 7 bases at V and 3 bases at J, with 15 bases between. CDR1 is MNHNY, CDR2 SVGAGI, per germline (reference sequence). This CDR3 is CASTSPGDDYGYTF. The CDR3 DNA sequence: TGTGCCAGCACCTCACCGGGGGACGACTATGGCTACACCTTC.

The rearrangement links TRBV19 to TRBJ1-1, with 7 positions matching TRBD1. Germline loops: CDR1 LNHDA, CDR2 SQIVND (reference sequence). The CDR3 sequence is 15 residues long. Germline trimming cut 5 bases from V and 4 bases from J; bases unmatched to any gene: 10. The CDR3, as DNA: TGTGCCAGTAGTCCATACACAGGGGTGAGCACTGAAGCTTTCTTT. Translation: CASSPYTGVSTEAFF.

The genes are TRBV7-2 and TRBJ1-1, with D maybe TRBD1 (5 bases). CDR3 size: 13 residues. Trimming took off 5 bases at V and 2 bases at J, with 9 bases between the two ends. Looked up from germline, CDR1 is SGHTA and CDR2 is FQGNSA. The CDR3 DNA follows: TGTGCCAGCAGCATGGGACTCAACACTGAAGCTTTCTTT. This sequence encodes CASSMGLNTEAFF.

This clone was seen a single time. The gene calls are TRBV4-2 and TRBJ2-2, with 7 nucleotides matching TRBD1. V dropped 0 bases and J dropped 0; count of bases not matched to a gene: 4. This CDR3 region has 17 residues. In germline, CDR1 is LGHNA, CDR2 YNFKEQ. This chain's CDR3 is CASSQDPGTANTGELFF. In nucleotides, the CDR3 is TGTGCCAGCAGCCAAGATCCCGGGACAGCGAACACCGGGGAGCTGTTTTTT.

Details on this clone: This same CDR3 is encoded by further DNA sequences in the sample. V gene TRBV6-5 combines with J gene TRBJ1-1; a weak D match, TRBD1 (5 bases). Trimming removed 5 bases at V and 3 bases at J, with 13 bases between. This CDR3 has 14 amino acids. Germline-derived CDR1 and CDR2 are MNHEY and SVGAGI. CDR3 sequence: CASSKSLGDTEAFF. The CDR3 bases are TGTGCCAGCAGTAAGTCGCTAGGGGACACTGAAGCTTTCTTT.

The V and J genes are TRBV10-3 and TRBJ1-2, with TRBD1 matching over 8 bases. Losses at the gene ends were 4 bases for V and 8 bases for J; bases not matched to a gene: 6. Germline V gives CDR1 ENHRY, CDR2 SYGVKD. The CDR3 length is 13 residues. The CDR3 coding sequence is TGTGCCATCAGTGGGGGACAGGTGGACGGCTACACCTTC. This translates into CAISGGQVDGYTF.

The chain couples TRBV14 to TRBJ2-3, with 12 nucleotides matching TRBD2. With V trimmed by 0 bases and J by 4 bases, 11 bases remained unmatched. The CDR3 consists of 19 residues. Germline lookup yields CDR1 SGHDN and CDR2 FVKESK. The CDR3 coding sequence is TGTGCCAGCAGCCAAGAGAGGCTAGCGGGGGGGCGGGTCCCAGATACGCAGTATTTT. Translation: CASSQERLAGGRVPDTQYF.

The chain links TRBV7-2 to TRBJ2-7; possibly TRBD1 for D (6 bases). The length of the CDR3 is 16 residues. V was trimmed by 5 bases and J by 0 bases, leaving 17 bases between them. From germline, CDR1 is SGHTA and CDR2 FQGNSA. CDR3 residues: CASSGQGGLSSYEQYF. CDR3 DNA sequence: TGTGCCAGCAGCGGACAAGGGGGTCTTAGCTCCTACGAGCAGTACTTC.

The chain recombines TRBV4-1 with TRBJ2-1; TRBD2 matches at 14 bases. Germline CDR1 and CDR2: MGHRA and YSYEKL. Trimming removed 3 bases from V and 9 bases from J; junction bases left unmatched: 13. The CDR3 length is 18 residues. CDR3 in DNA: TGCGCCAGCAGCCAGCCGACTAGCGGGAGGGCCAGGGTCGGTGAGCAGTTCTTC. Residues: CASSQPTSGRARVGEQFF.

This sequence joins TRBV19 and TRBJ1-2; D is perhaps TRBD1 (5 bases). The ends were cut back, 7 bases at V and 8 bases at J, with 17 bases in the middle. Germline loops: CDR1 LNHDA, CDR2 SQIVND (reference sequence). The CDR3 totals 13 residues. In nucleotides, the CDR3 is TGTGCCAGTACCCATCCCTCACAGGCAGGCTACACCTTC. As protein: CASTHPSQAGYTF. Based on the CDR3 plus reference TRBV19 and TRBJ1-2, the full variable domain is DGGITQSPKYLFRKEGQNVTLSCEQNLNHDAMYWYRQDPGQGLRLIYYSQIVNDFQKGDIAEGYSVSREKKESFPLTVTSAQKNPTAFYLCASTHPSQAGYTFGSGTRLTVV.